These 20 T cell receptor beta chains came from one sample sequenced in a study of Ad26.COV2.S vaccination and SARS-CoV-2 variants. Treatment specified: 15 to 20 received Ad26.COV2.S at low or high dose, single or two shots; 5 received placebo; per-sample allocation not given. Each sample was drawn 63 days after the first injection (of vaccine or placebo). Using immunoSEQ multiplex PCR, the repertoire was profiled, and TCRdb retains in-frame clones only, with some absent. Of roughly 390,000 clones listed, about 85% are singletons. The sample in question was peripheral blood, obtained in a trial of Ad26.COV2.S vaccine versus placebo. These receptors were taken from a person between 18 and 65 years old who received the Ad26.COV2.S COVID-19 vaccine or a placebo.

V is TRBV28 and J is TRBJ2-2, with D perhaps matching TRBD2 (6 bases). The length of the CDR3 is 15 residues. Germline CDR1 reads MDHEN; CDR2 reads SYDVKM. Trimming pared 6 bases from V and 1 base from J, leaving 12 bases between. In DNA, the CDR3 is TGTGCCAGCAGCCCTCCAGCGGGGAACACCGGGGAGCTGTTTTTT. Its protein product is CASSPPAGNTGELFF.

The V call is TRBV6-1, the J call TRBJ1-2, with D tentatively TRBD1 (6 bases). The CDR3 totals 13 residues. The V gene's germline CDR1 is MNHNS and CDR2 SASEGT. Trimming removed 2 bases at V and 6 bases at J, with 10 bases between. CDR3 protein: CASSEPRGDGYTF. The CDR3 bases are TGTGCCAGCAGTGAACCGAGGGGGGATGGCTACACCTTC.

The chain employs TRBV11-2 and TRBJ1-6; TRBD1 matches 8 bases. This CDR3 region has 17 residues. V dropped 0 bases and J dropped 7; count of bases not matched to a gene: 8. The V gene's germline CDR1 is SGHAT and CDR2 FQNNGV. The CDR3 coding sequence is TGTGCCAGCAGCTTAGATCGGGTCCAGGGGGCAAATTCACCCCTCCACTTT. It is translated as CASSLDRVQGANSPLHF.

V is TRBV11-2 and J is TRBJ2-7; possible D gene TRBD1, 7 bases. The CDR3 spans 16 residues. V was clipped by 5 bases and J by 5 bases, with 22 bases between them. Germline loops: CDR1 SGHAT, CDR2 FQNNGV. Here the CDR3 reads CASSPSQQGGKDEQYF. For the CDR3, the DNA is TGTGCCAGCAGCCCTTCCCAGCAGGGGGGTAAGGACGAGCAGTACTTC.

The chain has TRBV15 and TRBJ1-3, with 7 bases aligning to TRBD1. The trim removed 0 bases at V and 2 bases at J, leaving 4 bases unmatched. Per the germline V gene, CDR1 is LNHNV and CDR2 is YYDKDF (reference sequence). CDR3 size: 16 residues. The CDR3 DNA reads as TGTGCCACCAGCAGAGATCCCGGGACAGCTGGAAACACCATATATTTT. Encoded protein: CATSRDPGTAGNTIYF. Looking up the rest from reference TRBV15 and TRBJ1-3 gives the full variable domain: DAMVIQNPRYQVTQFGKPVTLSCSQTLNHNVMYWYQQKSSQAPKLLFHYYDKDFNNEADTPDNFQSRRPNTSFCFLDIRSPGLGDTAMYLCATSRDPGTAGNTIYFGEGSWLTVV.

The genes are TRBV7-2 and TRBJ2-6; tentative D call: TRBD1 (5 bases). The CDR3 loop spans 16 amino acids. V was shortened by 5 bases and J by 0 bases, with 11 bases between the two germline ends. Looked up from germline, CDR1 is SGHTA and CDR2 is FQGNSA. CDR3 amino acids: CASSLGPSSGANVLTF. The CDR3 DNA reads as TGTGCCAGCAGCCTGGGGCCGAGCTCTGGGGCCAACGTCCTGACTTTC.

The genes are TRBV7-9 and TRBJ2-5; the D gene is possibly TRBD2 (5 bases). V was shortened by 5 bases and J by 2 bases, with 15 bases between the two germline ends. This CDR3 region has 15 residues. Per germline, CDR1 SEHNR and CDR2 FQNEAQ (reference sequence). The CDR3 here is CASSTRGILQETQYF. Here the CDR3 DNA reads TGTGCCAGCAGCACCCGGGGTATCTTACAAGAGACCCAGTACTTC.

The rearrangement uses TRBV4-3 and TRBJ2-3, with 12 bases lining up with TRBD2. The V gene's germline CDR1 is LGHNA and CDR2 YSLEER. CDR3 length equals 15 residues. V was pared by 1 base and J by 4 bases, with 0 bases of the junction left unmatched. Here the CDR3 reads CASSQGLAGADTQYF. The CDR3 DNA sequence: TGCGCCAGCAGCCAAGGACTAGCGGGGGCAGATACGCAGTATTTT.

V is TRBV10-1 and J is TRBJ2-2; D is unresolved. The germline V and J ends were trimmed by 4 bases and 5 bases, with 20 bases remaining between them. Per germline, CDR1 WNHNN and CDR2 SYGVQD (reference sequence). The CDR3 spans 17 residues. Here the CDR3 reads CASSGFEQVSRTGELFF. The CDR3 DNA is TGCGCCAGCAGTGGGTTTGAACAAGTATCGAGGACCGGGGAGCTGTTTTTT.

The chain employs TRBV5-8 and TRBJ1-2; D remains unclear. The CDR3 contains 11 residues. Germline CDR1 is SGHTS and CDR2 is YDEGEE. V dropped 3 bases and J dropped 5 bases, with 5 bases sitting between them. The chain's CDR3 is CASSSGYGYTF. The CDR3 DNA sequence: TGTGCCAGCAGCTCCGGTTATGGCTACACCTTC.

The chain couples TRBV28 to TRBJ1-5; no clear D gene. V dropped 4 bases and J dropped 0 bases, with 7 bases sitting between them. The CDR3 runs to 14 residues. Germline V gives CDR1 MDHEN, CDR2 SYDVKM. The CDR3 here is CASSSLYSNQPQHF. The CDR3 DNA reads TGTGCCAGCAGTTCGCTGTATAGCAATCAGCCCCAGCATTTT. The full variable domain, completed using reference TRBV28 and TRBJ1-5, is DVKVTQSSRYLVKRTGEKVFLECVQDMDHENMFWYRQDPGLGLRLIYFSYDVKMKEKGDIPEGYSVSREKKERFSLILESASTNQTSMYLCASSSLYSNQPQHFGDGTRLSIL.

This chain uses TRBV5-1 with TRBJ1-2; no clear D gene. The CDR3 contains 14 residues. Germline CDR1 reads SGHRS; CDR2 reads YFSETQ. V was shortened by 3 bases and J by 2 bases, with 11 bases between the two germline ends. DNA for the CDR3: TGCGCCAGCAGCTCGGAGTTACGGAACTATGGCTACACCTTC. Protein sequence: CASSSELRNYGYTF.

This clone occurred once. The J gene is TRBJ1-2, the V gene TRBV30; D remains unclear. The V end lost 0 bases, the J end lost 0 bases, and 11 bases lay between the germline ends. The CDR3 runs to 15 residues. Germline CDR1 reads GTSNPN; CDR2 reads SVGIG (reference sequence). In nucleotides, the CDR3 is TGTGCCTGGAGTGTACGAGGGAGGGCTAACTATGGCTACACCTTC. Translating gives CAWSVRGRANYGYTF.

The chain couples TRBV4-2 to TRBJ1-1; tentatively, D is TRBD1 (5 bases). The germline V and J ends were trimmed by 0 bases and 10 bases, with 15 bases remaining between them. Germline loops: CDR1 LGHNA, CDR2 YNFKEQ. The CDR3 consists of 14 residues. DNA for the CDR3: TGTGCCAGCAGCCAAGACAGGGTAGGACTGGGAGCTTTCTTT. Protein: CASSQDRVGLGAFF.

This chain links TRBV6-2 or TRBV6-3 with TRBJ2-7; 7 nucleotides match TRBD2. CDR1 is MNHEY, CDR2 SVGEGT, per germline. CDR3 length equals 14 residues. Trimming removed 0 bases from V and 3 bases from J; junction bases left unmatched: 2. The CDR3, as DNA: TGTGCCAGCAGTTACTCGGAGCGGGGCTACGAGCAGTACTTC. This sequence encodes CASSYSERGYEQYF.

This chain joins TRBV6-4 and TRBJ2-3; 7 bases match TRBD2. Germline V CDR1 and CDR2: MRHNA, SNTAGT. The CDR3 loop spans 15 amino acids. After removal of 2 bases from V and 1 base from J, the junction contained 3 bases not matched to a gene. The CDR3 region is CASSDTSGGTDTQYF. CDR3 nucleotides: TGTGCCAGCAGTGACACCAGCGGGGGCACAGATACGCAGTATTTT.

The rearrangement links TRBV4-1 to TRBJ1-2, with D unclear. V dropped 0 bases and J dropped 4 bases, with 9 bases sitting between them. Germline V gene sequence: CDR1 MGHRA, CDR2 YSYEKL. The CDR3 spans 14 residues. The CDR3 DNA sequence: TGCGCCAGCAGCCAAGATGTCGAAACCTATGGCTACACCTTC. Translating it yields CASSQDVETYGYTF.

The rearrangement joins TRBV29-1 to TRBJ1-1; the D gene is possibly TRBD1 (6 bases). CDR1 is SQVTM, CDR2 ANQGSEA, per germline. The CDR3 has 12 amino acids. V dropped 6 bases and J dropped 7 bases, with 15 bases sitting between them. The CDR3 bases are TGCAGCGTCCGCAGACAGGCCGATGAAGCTTTCTTT. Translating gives CSVRRQADEAFF.

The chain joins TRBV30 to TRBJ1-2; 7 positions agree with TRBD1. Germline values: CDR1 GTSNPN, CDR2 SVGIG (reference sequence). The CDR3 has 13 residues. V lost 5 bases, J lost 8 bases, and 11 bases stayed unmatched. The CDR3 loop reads CAWGRQGVVGYTF. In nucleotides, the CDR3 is TGTGCCTGGGGCCGACAGGGCGTAGTCGGCTACACCTTC.

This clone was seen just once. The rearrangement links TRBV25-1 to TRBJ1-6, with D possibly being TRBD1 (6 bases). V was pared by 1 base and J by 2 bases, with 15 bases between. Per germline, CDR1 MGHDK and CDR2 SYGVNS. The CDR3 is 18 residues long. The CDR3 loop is CASSESQDRYAYNSPLHF. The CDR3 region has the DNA TGTGCCAGCAGTGAATCGCAGGACAGATATGCCTATAATTCACCCCTCCACTTT.